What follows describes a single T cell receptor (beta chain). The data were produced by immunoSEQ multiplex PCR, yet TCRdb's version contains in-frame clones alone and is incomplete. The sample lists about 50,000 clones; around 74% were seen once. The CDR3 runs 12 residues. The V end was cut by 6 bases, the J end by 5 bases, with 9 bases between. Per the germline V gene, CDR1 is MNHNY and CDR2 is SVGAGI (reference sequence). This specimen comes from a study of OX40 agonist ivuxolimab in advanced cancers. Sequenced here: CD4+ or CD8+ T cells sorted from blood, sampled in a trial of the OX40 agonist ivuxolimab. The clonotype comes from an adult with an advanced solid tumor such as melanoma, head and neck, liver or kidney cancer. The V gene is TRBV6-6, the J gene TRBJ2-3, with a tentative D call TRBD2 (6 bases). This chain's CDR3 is CASSPGGDTQYF. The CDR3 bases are TGTGCCAGCAGCCCCGGGGGAGATACGCAGTATTTT.